The 19 T cell receptor beta chains given below trace back to one sample, sequenced in a study of identical twins. In TCRdb, the 5' RACE reads were re-called with MiXCR into one record per CDR3 protein. The table has 220,000 or so distinct CDR3 sequences, about 7% seen once; the top ten hold roughly 3.6%. These sequences were also reported in another study, on yellow fever vaccine responses in identical twins.

The sequencing sample was made of memory (CD45RO+) T cells sorted from blood. These receptor sequences come from a young woman in good health.

This clonotype showed up just a few times. This chain connects TRBV12-3 or TRBV12-4 to TRBJ2-1; D is ambiguous. The CDR3 loop spans 14 amino acids. The V end lost 3 bases, the J end lost 8 bases, and 14 bases lay between the germline ends. CDR3 in DNA: TGTGCCAGCAGTTTTTTGCATACGGGTGATGAGCAGTTCTTC. Translating gives CASSFLHTGDEQFF.

The J gene is TRBJ1-4, the V gene TRBV5-5; D remains unclear. Trimming pared 4 bases from V and 0 bases from J, leaving 7 bases between. The CDR3 length is 14 residues. Germline values: CDR1 SGHKS, CDR2 YYEKEE (reference sequence). This CDR3 is CASSPSPTNEKLFF. For the CDR3, the DNA is TGTGCCAGCAGCCCTAGCCCAACTAATGAAAAACTGTTTTTT.

The V and J genes are TRBV5-1 and TRBJ2-1; 7 bases match TRBD2. V dropped 0 bases and J dropped 8; count of bases not matched to a gene: 8. Germline loops: CDR1 SGHRS, CDR2 YFSETQ. The CDR3 length is 15 residues. The DNA of the CDR3 is TGCGCCAGCAGCTTGGTAGGACTAGGGTTGGATGAGCAGTTCTTC. Protein sequence: CASSLVGLGLDEQFF.

This clonotype was recorded many times. The V call is TRBV6-1, the J call TRBJ2-2; perhaps D is TRBD1 or TRBD2 (5 bases each). CDR1 is MNHNS and CDR2 is SASEGT in the germline V gene. With 0 bases removed from V and 5 bases from J, the gap between germline ends came to 7 bases. The CDR3 runs 14 residues. The CDR3 bases are TGTGCCAGCAGTGAAGCAGGGGAGACCGGGGAGCTGTTTTTT. Residues: CASSEAGETGELFF.

This clonotype came up many times. The rearrangement joins TRBV5-1 to TRBJ1-2, with D unresolved. Trimming took 0 bases from V and 0 from J, leaving 6 bases between them. Germline CDR1 reads SGHRS; CDR2 reads YFSETQ. The CDR3 extends over 14 amino acids. The CDR3 bases are TGCGCCAGCAGCTTGGCGGGAACTAACTATGGCTACACCTTC. Its translation is CASSLAGTNYGYTF.

This clonotype showed up many times. V gene TRBV5-1 combines with J gene TRBJ2-5; 10 bases line up with TRBD2. Unmatched junction bases numbered 8, after V lost 2 bases and J lost 4 bases. The CDR3 consists of 16 residues. Per the germline V gene, CDR1 is SGHRS and CDR2 is YFSETQ. The CDR3 DNA sequence: TGCGCCAGCAGCTTCGGTTCTCTAGCGGGAGTAGAGACCCAGTACTTC. As protein: CASSFGSLAGVETQYF.

At least ten counts were recorded for this clonotype. The chain uses TRBV5-1 and TRBJ2-1; no clear D. Trimming cost V 4 bases and J 7 bases, with 9 bases left between them. The CDR3 is made up of 12 amino acids. The V gene's germline CDR1 is SGHRS and CDR2 YFSETQ. This chain's CDR3 is CASSQSLNEQFF. CDR3 nucleotide sequence: TGCGCCAGCAGCCAATCACTTAATGAGCAGTTCTTC.

This clonotype was observed at least ten times. The rearrangement uses TRBV5-1 and TRBJ2-1, with TRBD1 as a possible D gene (5 bases). The germline gives CDR1 SGHRS, CDR2 YFSETQ. The CDR3 loop spans 13 amino acids. Trimming pared 0 bases from V and 8 bases from J, leaving 9 bases between. CDR3 in DNA: TGCGCCAGCAGCTTGGACGCCAGGGATGAGCAGTTCTTC. It translates to CASSLDARDEQFF.

This clonotype was counted many times. The rearrangement joins TRBV28 to TRBJ1-6; D call uncertain. Per germline, CDR1 MDHEN and CDR2 SYDVKM. The CDR3 contains 12 residues. Trimming stripped 8 bases from V and 7 bases from J, with 9 bases between. Here the CDR3 DNA reads TGTGCCAGCGAAAAACAAAATTCACCCCTCCACTTT. Residues: CASEKQNSPLHF.

The J gene is TRBJ1-1, the V gene TRBV11-3; D is possibly TRBD1 (6 bases). CDR1 is SGHNT, CDR2 YENEEA, per germline. Trimming stripped 5 bases from V and 8 bases from J, with 15 bases between. The CDR3 has 13 amino acids. The DNA for the CDR3 is TGTGCCAGCAGCCTGGGGGCGCGGGAGGAAGCTTTCTTT. It is translated as CASSLGAREEAFF.

This clonotype was recorded many times. J is TRBJ1-6 and V is TRBV6-1, with D unclear. This CDR3 comprises 10 residues. Trimming cost V 11 bases and J 14 bases, with 13 bases left between them. The germline gives CDR1 MNHNS, CDR2 SASEGT. The CDR3 DNA reads TGTGCCGTCAAGGTTGAGGCCCTCCACTTT. Translating gives CAVKVEALHF.

This clonotype has just a few counts. CDR3 protein: CAFSFSVPRPSSGNTIYF. In nucleotides, the CDR3 is TGTGCCTTCAGTTTTTCTGTTCCCAGGCCTAGCTCTGGAAACACCATATATTTT. V gene TRBV3-1 combines with J gene TRBJ1-3; D call uncertain. Looked up from germline, CDR1 is LGHDT and CDR2 is YNNKEL (reference sequence). The CDR3 sequence is 18 residues long. Between the trimmed V and J ends, which lost 11 bases and 0 bases, there was a span of 26 bases. The whole variable domain, remainder taken from reference TRBV3-1 and TRBJ1-3, is DTAVSQTPKYLVTQMGNDKSIKCEQNLGHDTMYWYKQDSKKFLKIMFSYNNKELIINETVPNRFSPKSPDKAHLNLHINSLELGDSAVYFCAFSFSVPRPSSGNTIYFGEGSWLTVV.

This clonotype was counted many times. The chain recombines TRBV10-2 with TRBJ1-2; a weak D match, TRBD1 (6 bases). The V end was cut by 5 bases, the J end by 3 bases, with 10 bases between. Germline V lookup: CDR1 WSHSY, CDR2 SAAADI. This CDR3 comprises 13 residues. The CDR3 DNA sequence: TGCGCCAGCAGTAAGAACAGGGACTATGGCTACACCTTC. This translates into CASSKNRDYGYTF.

The CDR3 sequence: CASSLDIGRPEQFF. CDR3 coding DNA: TGTGCCAGCAGCTTAGACATCGGTAGGCCTGAGCAGTTCTTC. The V call is TRBV7-2, the J call TRBJ2-1; D is undetermined. The V gene's germline CDR1 is SGHTA and CDR2 FQGNSA. V lost 1 base and J 9 bases, leaving 13 bases between the germline ends. The length of the CDR3 is 14 residues. Using reference TRBV7-2 and TRBJ2-1 for the parts outside the CDR3, the full variable domain is GAGVSQSPSNKVTEKGKDVELRCDPISGHTALYWYRQSLGQGLEFLIYFQGNSAPDKSGLPSDRFSAERTGGSVSTLTIQRTQQEDSAVYLCASSLDIGRPEQFFGPGTRLTVL.

This clonotype was seen a handful of times. The CDR3 coding sequence is TGCAGTGCTAGACCGGGGGGTGGAGGAGAGACCCAGTACTTC. It specifies CSARPGGGGETQYF. The chain uses TRBV20-1 and TRBJ2-5, with TRBD2 identical over 7 bases. Germline V gene sequence: CDR1 DFQATT, CDR2 SNEGSKA (reference sequence). The junction had 7 bases not matched to a gene; V was cut back by 2 bases and J by 4 bases. The CDR3 extends over 14 amino acids.

This clonotype was seen repeatedly, ten times or more. This chain joins TRBV12-3 or TRBV12-4 and TRBJ2-1; 11 bases agree with TRBD2. The CDR3 extends over 16 amino acids. With 5 bases clipped from V and 4 bases from J, the junction kept 7 bases outside the gene matches. The CDR3 spells CASSPFSGGAYNEQFF. In DNA form, the CDR3 reads TGTGCCAGCAGTCCCTTTAGCGGGGGGGCATACAATGAGCAGTTCTTC.

The chain carries TRBV6-5 and TRBJ1-1, with D possibly matching TRBD1 (5 bases). Trimming took 7 bases from V and 5 from J, leaving 8 bases between them. This CDR3 has 11 amino acids. The germline V gene has CDR1 MNHEY and CDR2 SVGAGI. CDR3 sequence (DNA): TGTGCCAGCATGGGGGTTACTGAAGCTTTCTTT. Its translation is CASMGVTEAFF.

The chain employs TRBV6-1 and TRBJ2-7; D might be TRBD1 (6 bases). The CDR3 consists of 16 residues. Germline V gene lookup returns CDR1 MNHNS and CDR2 SASEGT. V lost 6 bases to trimming and J lost 3 bases, with 21 bases between them. The CDR3 region has the DNA TGTGCCAGCAGCTCCGACATACAGGGTACCCTCTACGAGCAGTACTTC. This sequence encodes CASSSDIQGTLYEQYF.

This clonotype was counted a few times. V usage is TRBV7-8 and J usage is TRBJ2-2; 13 bases agree with TRBD2. The CDR3 contains 15 residues. V gave up 8 bases and J gave up 7 bases; unmatched junction bases: 7. Germline V gives CDR1 SGHVS, CDR2 FQNEAQ. The CDR3 loop reads CASSVLAGGNGELFF. The CDR3 DNA is TGTGCCAGCTCTGTACTAGCGGGAGGGAACGGGGAGCTGTTTTTT.